This T cell receptor (beta chain) derives from a study of CD8 T cells in ankylosing spondylitis (TCRdb year 2017). Looking at the study overall: To find TCR variants linked to disease, the study profiled T cell receptor beta repertoires in ankylosing spondylitis patients and healthy donors. The whole study cohort included 108 healthy donors and 20 to 25 ankylosing spondylitis patients. Samples of peripheral blood were taken, and for ankylosing spondylitis patients, synovial fluid was collected as well.

The CDR3 runs 16 amino acids, cysteine and phenylalanine included. Here the CDR3 DNA is all that survives: 48 bases in frame from base 1. On the study overall, not on this receptor specifically: Some TCR beta motif variants had previously been reported in synovial fluid and blood of reactive arthritis patients, which suggested common disease-initiation mechanisms. The disease-linked clones had a CD8+ phenotype and were found at relatively low frequencies in peripheral blood. The disease-linked clones were reported to be significantly enriched in matched synovial fluid samples from ankylosing spondylitis patients. Blood from ankylosing spondylitis patients appeared to be characterized by a TCR beta motif made up of under 10 highly homologous amino acid variants.

Synovial fluid samples were paired with blood samples taken from the same ankylosing spondylitis patients. These reads were obtained on an Illumina HiSeq 2500. Quantitative 5'-RACE with molecular barcodes was used to prepare TCR beta libraries. The paper's processing steps were these. Disease-linked TCR variants were identified with a new computational method built on a probabilistic model of VDJ rearrangement. TCRdb applied fastp at Q25 and MiXCR to the public reads, then kept only in-frame beta chains. Entries are consolidated by CDR3 protein sequence, retaining the most common genes and DNA. It is TCRdb's table, rather than the study itself, that gives the V and J calls and clone size. This sample gives about 36,000 distinct CDR3 sequences in total; roughly 13% of them show up just once. 32% of the sample rests with the top ten. This clonotype was recorded many times. The antigen this receptor binds is unknown. Per-nucleotide qualities are absent, and no much larger clonotype sits a single base away.

In this chain, TRBV21-1 is recombined with TRBJ2-5. TRBV21-1 is a recognized pseudogene. The material sequenced was synovial fluid, either unsorted or a sorted T cell fraction (not recorded which). This TCR came from a male donor with ankylosing spondylitis. The CDR3 reads as follows: CASSKAGKRTGETQYF. The DNA sequence is as follows: TGTGCCAGCAGCAAAGCCGGCAAACGAACGGGAGAGACCCAGTACTTC.